A selection of T cell receptor beta chains follows, all from one sample in a study of shared clonotypes between healthy human individuals. Assay used: immunoSEQ multiplex PCR; TCRdb lists only in-frame clones, some missing. Of about 1,500,000 clones listed, 95% to 97% were seen once; the top ten hold approximately 1.1%. The sequenced sample consisted of naive CD4+ T cells sorted from blood. These receptors were collected from a man aged 25-45 years in good health. Each CDR3 is given with its conserved first and last residue. Each record gives: J gene, V gene, D gene, clone size, CDR3 protein, CDR3 DNA. A D gene is named only where the DNA matches it firmly. A row's size may be missing; if present it is once, few, many or a size class.

J: TRBJ2-2; V: TRBV7-9; D: -; size: -; CDR3: CASSLITGLGGSF; DNA: TGTGCCAGCAGCTTGATTACGGGCTTAGGAGGGAGTTTT
J: TRBJ2-1; V: TRBV7-6; D: -; size: -; CDR3: CASSTSGAYRNEQFF; DNA: TGTGCCAGCAGCACCTCTGGGGCATATAGGAATGAGCAGTTCTTC
J: TRBJ2-3; V: TRBV5-4; D: TRBD2; size: -; CDR3: CASSLLVAGSTDTQYF; DNA: TGTGCCAGCAGCTTACTGGTAGCGGGGAGCACAGATACGCAGTATTTT
J: TRBJ2-7; V: TRBV5-5; D: -; size: -; CDR3: CASSLDRSTLEQYF; DNA: TGTGCCAGCAGCTTGGACCGGTCCACCCTGGAGCAGTACTTC
J: TRBJ2-7; V: TRBV29-1; D: -; size: -; CDR3: CSVTQTASYEQYF; DNA: TGCAGCGTGACCCAGACAGCTTCCTACGAGCAGTACTTC
J: TRBJ1-3; V: TRBV10-3; D: -; size: -; CDR3: CAISGGSGNTIYF; DNA: TGTGCCATCAGTGGGGGCTCTGGAAACACCATATATTTT
J: TRBJ2-1; V: TRBV5-1; D: -; size: -; CDR3: CASSRVWGEDEQFF; DNA: TGCGCCAGCAGCCGCGTCTGGGGCGAAGATGAGCAGTTCTTC
J: TRBJ2-1; V: TRBV13; D: TRBD1; size: once; CDR3: CASSSGQDWGNEQFF; DNA: TGTGCCAGCAGCTCCGGACAGGATTGGGGGAATGAGCAGTTCTTC
J: TRBJ2-1; V: TRBV27; D: TRBD1; size: -; CDR3: CASSPETPGQDVYNEQFF; DNA: TGTGCCAGCAGTCCAGAAACACCGGGACAGGACGTTTACAATGAGCAGTTCTTC
J: TRBJ2-1; V: TRBV10-1; D: TRBD2; size: few; CDR3: CASSDRGGMSNEQFF; DNA: TGCGCCAGCAGTGATCGGGGGGGAATGTCAAATGAGCAGTTCTTC
J: TRBJ2-6; V: TRBV5-4; D: TRBD1; size: -; CDR3: CASSLAQGAGANVLTF; DNA: TGTGCCAGCAGCTTGGCCCAGGGGGCTGGGGCCAACGTCCTGACTTTC
J: TRBJ2-7; V: TRBV6-5; D: -; size: -; CDR3: CASSWGTETYEQYF; DNA: TGTGCCAGCAGTTGGGGGACGGAGACCTACGAGCAGTACTTC
J: TRBJ2-7; V: TRBV28; D: TRBD1; size: once; CDR3: CASRRYRGHYEQYF; DNA: TGTGCCAGCAGACGGTACAGGGGGCACTACGAGCAGTACTTC
J: TRBJ2-7; V: TRBV15; D: -; size: -; CDR3: CATSRGGGDEHEQYF; DNA: TGTGCCACCAGCAGAGGAGGGGGGGATGAACACGAGCAGTACTTC